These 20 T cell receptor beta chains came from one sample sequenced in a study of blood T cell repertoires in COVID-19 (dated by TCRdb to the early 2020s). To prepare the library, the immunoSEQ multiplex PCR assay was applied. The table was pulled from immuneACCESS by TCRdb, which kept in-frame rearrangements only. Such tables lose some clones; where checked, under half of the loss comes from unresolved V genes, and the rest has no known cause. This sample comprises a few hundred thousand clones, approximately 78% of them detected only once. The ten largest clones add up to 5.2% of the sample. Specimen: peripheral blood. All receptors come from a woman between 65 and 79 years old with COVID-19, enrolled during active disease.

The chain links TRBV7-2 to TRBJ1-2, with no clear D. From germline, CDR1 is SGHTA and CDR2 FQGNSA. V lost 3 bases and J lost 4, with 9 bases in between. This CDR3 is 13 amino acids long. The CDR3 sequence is CASSLSAGYGYTF. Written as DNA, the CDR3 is TGTGCCAGCAGCTTGTCGGCGGGCTATGGCTACACCTTC.

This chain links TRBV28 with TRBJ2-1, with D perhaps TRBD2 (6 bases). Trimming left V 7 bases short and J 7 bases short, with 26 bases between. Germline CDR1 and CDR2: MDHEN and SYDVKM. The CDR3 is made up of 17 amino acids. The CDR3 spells CASKVTMGKGTRNEQFF. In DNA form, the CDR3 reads TGTGCCAGCAAGGTAACAATGGGGAAGGGGACTCGGAATGAGCAGTTCTTC. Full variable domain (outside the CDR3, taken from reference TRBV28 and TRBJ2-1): DVKVTQSSRYLVKRTGEKVFLECVQDMDHENMFWYRQDPGLGLRLIYFSYDVKMKEKGDIPEGYSVSREKKERFSLILESASTNQTSMYLCASKVTMGKGTRNEQFFGPGTRLTVL.

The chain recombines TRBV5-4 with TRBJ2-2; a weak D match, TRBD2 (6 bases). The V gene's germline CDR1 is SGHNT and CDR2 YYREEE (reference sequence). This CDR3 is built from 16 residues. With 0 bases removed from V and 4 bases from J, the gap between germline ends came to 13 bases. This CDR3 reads CASSLVGERATGELFF. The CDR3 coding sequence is TGTGCCAGCAGCTTGGTCGGTGAGCGGGCCACCGGGGAGCTGTTTTTT.

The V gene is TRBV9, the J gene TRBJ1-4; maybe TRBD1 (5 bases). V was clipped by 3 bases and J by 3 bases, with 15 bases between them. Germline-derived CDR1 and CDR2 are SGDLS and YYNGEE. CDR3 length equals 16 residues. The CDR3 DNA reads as TGTGCCAGCAGCGCGCAAGCAGGGTGGGCTAATGAAAAACTGTTTTTT. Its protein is CASSAQAGWANEKLFF.

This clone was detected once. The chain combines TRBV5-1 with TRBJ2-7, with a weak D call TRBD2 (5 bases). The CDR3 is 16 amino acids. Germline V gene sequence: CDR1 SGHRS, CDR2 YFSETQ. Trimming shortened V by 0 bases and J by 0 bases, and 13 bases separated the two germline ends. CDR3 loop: CASSLGGAANSYEQYF. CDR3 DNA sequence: TGCGCCAGCAGCTTGGGGGGAGCCGCCAACTCCTACGAGCAGTACTTC.

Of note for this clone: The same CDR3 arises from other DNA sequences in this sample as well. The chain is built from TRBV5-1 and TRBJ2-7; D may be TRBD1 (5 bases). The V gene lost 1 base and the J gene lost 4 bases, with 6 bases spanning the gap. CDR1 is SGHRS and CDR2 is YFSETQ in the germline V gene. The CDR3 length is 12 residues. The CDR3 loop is CASSLRGYEQYF. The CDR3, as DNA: TGCGCCAGCAGCTTGAGGGGATACGAGCAGTACTTC.

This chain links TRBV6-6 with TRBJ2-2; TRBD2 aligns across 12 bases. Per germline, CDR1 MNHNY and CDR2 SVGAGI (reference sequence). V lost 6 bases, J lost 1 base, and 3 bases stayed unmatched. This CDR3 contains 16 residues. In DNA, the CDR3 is TGTGCCAGCAGGCCGACTAGCGGGAGGAACACCGGGGAGCTGTTTTTT. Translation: CASRPTSGRNTGELFF.

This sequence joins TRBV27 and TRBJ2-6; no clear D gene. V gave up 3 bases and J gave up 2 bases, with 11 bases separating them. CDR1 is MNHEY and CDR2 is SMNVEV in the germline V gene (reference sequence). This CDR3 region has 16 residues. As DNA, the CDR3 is TGTGCCAGCAGTTTTGGCCGAAATACTGGGGCCAACGTCCTGACTTTC. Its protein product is CASSFGRNTGANVLTF. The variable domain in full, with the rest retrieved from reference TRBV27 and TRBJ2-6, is EAQVTQNPRYLITVTGKKLTVTCSQNMNHEYMSWYRQDPGLGLRQIYYSMNVEVTDKGDVPEGYKVSRKEKRNFPLILESPSPNQTSLYFCASSFGRNTGANVLTFGAGSRLTVL.

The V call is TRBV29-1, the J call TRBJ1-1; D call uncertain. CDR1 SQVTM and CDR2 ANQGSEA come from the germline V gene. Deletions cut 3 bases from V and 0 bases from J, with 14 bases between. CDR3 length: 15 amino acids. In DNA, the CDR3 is TGCAGCGTTGAGGGAGAGGGAGGAGTGAACACTGAAGCTTTCTTT. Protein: CSVEGEGGVNTEAFF. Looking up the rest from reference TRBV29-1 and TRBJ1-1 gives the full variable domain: SAVISQKPSRDICQRGTSLTIQCQVDSQVTMMFWYRQQPGQSLTLIATANQGSEATYESGFVIDKFPISRPNLTFSTLTVSNMSPEDSSIYLCSVEGEGGVNTEAFFGQGTRLTVV.

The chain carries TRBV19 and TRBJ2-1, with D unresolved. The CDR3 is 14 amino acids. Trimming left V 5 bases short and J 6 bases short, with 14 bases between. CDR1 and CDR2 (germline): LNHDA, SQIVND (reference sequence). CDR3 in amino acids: CASSPHSLFNEQFF. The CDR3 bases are TGTGCCAGTAGTCCTCACAGTCTTTTCAATGAGCAGTTCTTC.

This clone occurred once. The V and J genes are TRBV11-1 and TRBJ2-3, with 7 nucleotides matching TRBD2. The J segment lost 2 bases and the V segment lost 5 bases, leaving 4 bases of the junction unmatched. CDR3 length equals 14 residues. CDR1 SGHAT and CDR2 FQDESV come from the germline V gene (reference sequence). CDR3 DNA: TGTGCCAGCAGCCCAAGGGACTACACAGATACGCAGTATTTT. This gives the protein CASSPRDYTDTQYF.

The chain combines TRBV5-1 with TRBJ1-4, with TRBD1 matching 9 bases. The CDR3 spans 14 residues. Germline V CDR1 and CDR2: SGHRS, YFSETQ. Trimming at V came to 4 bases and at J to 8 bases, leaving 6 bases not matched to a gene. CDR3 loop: CASSPGQGAEKLFF. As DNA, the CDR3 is TGCGCCAGCAGCCCGGGACAGGGTGCAGAAAAACTGTTTTTT.

DNA for the CDR3: TGTGCCAGCAGCTTACCAGGGGCCACCGGGGAGCTGTTTTTT. This encodes CASSLPGATGELFF. The chain employs TRBV5-4 and TRBJ2-2, with D maybe TRBD1 (6 bases). This CDR3 comprises 14 residues. The germline CDR1 and CDR2 sequences are SGHNT and YYREEE (reference sequence). Trimming stripped 2 bases from V and 4 bases from J, with 9 bases between. Full variable domain (outside the CDR3, taken from reference TRBV5-4 and TRBJ2-2): ETGVTQSPTHLIKTRGQQVTLRCSSQSGHNTVSWYQQALGQGPQFIFQYYREEENGRGNFPPRFSGLQFPNYSSELNVNALELDDSALYLCASSLPGATGELFFGEGSRLTVL.

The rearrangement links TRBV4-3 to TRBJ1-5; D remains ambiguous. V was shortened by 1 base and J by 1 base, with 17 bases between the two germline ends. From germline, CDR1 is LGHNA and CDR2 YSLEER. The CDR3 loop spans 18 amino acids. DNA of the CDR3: TGCGCCAGCAGCCAAGTAATACCGGTCCCGGGGAGCAATCAGCCCCAGCATTTT. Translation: CASSQVIPVPGSNQPQHF.

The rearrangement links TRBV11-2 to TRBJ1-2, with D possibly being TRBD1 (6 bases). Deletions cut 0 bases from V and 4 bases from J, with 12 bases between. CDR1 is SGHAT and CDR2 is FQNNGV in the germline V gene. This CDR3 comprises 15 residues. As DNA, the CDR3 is TGTGCCAGCAGCTTAGAACAGGGTTTTCGCTATGGCTACACCTTC. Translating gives CASSLEQGFRYGYTF.

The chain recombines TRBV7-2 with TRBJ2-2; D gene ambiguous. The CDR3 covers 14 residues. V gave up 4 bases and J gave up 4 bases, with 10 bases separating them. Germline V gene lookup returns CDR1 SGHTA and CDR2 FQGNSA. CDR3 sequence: CASSSAAGTGELFF. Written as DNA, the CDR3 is TGTGCCAGCAGCTCCGCGGCCGGCACCGGGGAGCTGTTTTTT. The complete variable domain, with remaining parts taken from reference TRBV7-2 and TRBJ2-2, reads GAGVSQSPSNKVTEKGKDVELRCDPISGHTALYWYRQSLGQGLEFLIYFQGNSAPDKSGLPSDRFSAERTGGSVSTLTIQRTQQEDSAVYLCASSSAAGTGELFFGEGSRLTVL.

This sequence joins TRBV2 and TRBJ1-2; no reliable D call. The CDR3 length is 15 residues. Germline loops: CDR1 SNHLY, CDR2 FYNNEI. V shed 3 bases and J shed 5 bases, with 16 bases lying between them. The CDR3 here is CASSEDQKAGYGYTF. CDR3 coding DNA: TGTGCCAGCAGTGAGGACCAAAAAGCGGGGTATGGCTACACCTTC.

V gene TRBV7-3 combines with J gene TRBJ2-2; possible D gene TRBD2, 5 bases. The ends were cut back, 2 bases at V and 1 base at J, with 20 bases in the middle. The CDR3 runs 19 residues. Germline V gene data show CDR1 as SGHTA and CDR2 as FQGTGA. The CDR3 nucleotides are TGTGCCAGCAGCTTATACGCCCGGCGGAGCCGGGAGAACACCGGGGAGCTGTTTTTT. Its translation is CASSLYARRSRENTGELFF.

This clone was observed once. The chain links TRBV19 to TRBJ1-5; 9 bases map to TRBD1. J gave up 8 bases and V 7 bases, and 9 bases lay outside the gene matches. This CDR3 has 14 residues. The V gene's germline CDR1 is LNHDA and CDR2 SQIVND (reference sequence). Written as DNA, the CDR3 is TGTGCCAGTACTTTCGGACAGGGGCGGGAGCCCCAGCATTTT. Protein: CASTFGQGREPQHF. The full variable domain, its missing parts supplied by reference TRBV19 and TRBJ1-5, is DGGITQSPKYLFRKEGQNVTLSCEQNLNHDAMYWYRQDPGQGLRLIYYSQIVNDFQKGDIAEGYSVSREKKESFPLTVTSAQKNPTAFYLCASTFGQGREPQHFGDGTRLSIL.

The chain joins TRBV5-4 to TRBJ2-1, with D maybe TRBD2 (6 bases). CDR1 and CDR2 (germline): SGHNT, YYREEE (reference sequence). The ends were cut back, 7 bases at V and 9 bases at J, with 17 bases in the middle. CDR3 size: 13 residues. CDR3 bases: TGTGCCAGCCGGCCGCGCGGGGAGAGTGAGCAGTTCTTC. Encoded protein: CASRPRGESEQFF. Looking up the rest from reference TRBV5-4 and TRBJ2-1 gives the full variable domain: ETGVTQSPTHLIKTRGQQVTLRCSSQSGHNTVSWYQQALGQGPQFIFQYYREEENGRGNFPPRFSGLQFPNYSSELNVNALELDDSALYLCASRPRGESEQFFGPGTRLTVL.